This T cell receptor (beta chain) was captured in a study of T cells in Graves' hyperthyroidism and ophthalmopathy. Overall study results and limits: Patients with ophthalmopathy were separated from those with stable hyperthyroidism by a 13 V-J model.

Points on this clonotype: Antigen specificity is unknown.

TCR beta CDR3 region amplification was performed from RNA transcripts. First-round RT-PCR targeting the TCR CDR3 was performed with the HTBI primer set. TCRdb re-called the multiplex PCR reads with MiXCR, one entry per CDR3 protein. This sample has fewer than 550,000 distinct CDR3 sequences, with more than 15% found just once. The study excluded patients with uncontrolled infection, other autoimmune disease, pregnancy or lactation. The sample consisted of blood. This clonotype was sampled from a young woman with Graves' hyperthyroidism.

CDR3 DNA sequence: TGTGCCATCAGTGAGTCGCGTGGGACAGAAATAAGCGGGGAGCTGTTTTTT. Its translation: CAISESRGTEISGELFF. The chain couples TRBV10-3 to TRBJ2-2; TRBD1 aligns across 7 bases. The length of the CDR3 is 17 residues. Germline CDR1 and CDR2: ENHRY and SYGVKD. The junction had 11 bases not matched to a gene; V was cut back by 0 bases and J by 7 bases.